A selection of T cell receptor beta chains follows, all from one sample in a study of blood T cell repertoires in COVID-19. Repertoires were generated with immunoSEQ multiplex PCR, while TCRdb's copy carries only in-frame clones and drops some. Of roughly 110,000 clones in the sample, roughly 80% are singletons; the top ten hold around 14%. The sample consisted of peripheral blood. The receptors shown here come from a woman between 55 and 75 years old with acute or convalescent COVID-19. The CDR3 runs from the conserved cysteine through the conserved F or W. A D gene is named only where the DNA matches it firmly. Rows give clone size only sometimes, using once, few, many, or a class for an expanded clone.

abundance | d_gene | j_gene | v_gene | CDR3aa | CDR3nt
. | TRBD2 | TRBJ2-3 | TRBV9 | CASSVGAGGGADTQYF | TGTGCCAGCAGCGTAGGGGCGGGAGGCGGAGCAGATACGCAGTATTTT
. | . | TRBJ2-5 | TRBV25-1 | CASTRSETQYF | TGTGCCAGCACCAGGTCGGAGACCCAGTACTTC
few | TRBD1 | TRBJ2-5 | TRBV5-1 | CASSSETGGIGETQYF | TGCGCCAGCAGCTCGGAGACAGGGGGAATCGGAGAGACCCAGTACTTC
once | . | TRBJ1-6 | TRBV30 | CAWSVEALGSPLHF | TGTGCCTGGAGTGTAGAGGCGCTGGGTTCACCCCTCCACTTT
. | . | TRBJ2-1 | TRBV11-2 | CASSYWGTAAYNEQFF | TGTGCCAGCAGCTATTGGGGGACTGCTGCCTACAATGAGCAGTTCTTC
. | TRBD1 | TRBJ1-1 | TRBV27 | CASSLGQMNTEAFF | TGTGCCAGCAGTTTGGGACAGATGAACACTGAAGCTTTCTTT
. | TRBD2 | TRBJ2-7 | TRBV7-2 | CASSFSGGPFNEQYF | TGTGCCAGCAGCTTTTCGGGAGGGCCCTTCAACGAGCAGTACTTC
. | TRBD2 | TRBJ2-2 | TRBV18 | CASSTFTGTSGFGELFF | TGTGCCAGCTCGACCTTTACCGGGACTAGCGGGTTCGGGGAGCTGTTTTTT
. | . | TRBJ1-2 | TRBV5-1 | CASSPQDPTSGGYTF | TGCGCCAGCAGCCCCCAGGACCCAACTTCGGGAGGCTACACCTTC
. | . | TRBJ1-4 | TRBV20-1 | CSASNPIPVQGTNEKLFF | TGCAGTGCTAGTAACCCCATACCTGTTCAGGGAACTAATGAAAAACTGTTTTTT
. | TRBD1 | TRBJ2-3 | TRBV9 | CASSVGRQGAGDTQYF | TGTGCCAGCAGCGTGGGACGACAGGGGGCTGGAGATACGCAGTATTTT
once | . | TRBJ2-7 | TRBV9 | CASSASSYEQYF | TGTGCCAGCAGCGCCAGCTCCTACGAGCAGTACTTC
few | TRBD1 | TRBJ1-2 | TRBV28 | CASRPGQGYGYTF | TGTGCCAGCAGGCCGGGACAGGGGTATGGCTACACCTTC
. | TRBD2 | TRBJ2-3 | TRBV19 | CASSISGTSLLAETDTQYF | TGTGCCAGTAGTATATCCGGGACTAGCCTTCTGGCGGAGACAGATACGCAGTATTTT
few | . | TRBJ2-1 | TRBV3-1/TRBV3-2 | CASSPTSRGSYNEQFF | TGTGCCAGCAGCCCCACCAGCAGGGGATCCTACAATGAGCAGTTCTTC
. | TRBD1 | TRBJ1-1 | TRBV2 | CASSDDRARNEAFF | TGTGCCAGCAGTGATGACAGGGCGAGGAATGAAGCTTTCTTT
few | TRBD1 | TRBJ1-5 | TRBV29-1 | CSVGQGSPNQPQHF | TGCAGCGTCGGACAGGGATCCCCCAATCAGCCCCAGCATTTT
few | TRBD1 | TRBJ1-1 | TRBV11-2 | CASSSRTGGNTEAFF | TGTGCCAGCAGCTCCCGGACAGGGGGTAACACTGAAGCTTTCTTT
once | . | TRBJ1-2 | TRBV10-3 | CAISDRGYGYTF | TGTGCCATCAGTGACAGGGGCTATGGCTACACCTTC